Listed here is a single T cell receptor beta chain. Its antigen is not identified. This sample is drawn from a study of T cells in Graves' hyperthyroidism and ophthalmopathy. Overall study findings and caveats: Model predictions of ophthalmopathy came a median approximately 6 months before onset. Within blood appeared most thyroid clonotypes that had expanded above 0.001.

Diagnosis of hyperthyroidism was new in patients aged 18 to 65, and its duration was under 2 months. PBMCs were collected from an approximately 9 ml volume of fresh peripheral blood. Germline CDR1 is MDHEN and CDR2 is SYDVKM. V shed 5 bases and J 6 bases; nucleotides not matched to a gene: 13. The CDR3 is 16 residues long. TCR beta CDR3 sequences were amplified from RNA transcripts. The TCR CDR3 was amplified in a first-round RT-PCR using the HTBI primer set. TCRdb reprocessed the multiplex PCR reads with MiXCR, giving one entry per CDR3 protein. The table records more than 350,000 distinct CDR3 sequences, under 15% of them present only once.

The chain uses TRBV28 and TRBJ2-5; TRBD1 agrees at 9 bases. The receptor's source is a woman aged 25 to 39 with Graves' hyperthyroidism. Specimen: blood. CDR3: CASSTTLGQGGQTQYF. CDR3 DNA: TGTGCCAGCAGTACAACCTTGGGACAGGGTGGACAGACCCAGTACTTC.